The clone carrying this T cell receptor (beta chain) was seen just once. This table comes from immunoSEQ multiplex PCR, and its TCRdb copy is limited to in-frame clones, with some not included. The data show approximately 150,000 clones, about 80% seen once. This record belongs to a study of blood T cell repertoires in COVID-19. Individuals drawn from some 25 US areas were about 18 to 95 years old. The germline V gene encodes CDR1 MDHEN and CDR2 SYDVKM. V lost 4 bases, J lost 1 base, and 8 bases lay in between. This CDR3 contains 14 residues. The sequence came from a woman aged 70-85 years in a cohort exposed to, infected with or recovered from COVID-19 (not recorded which). J is TRBJ1-5 and V is TRBV28, with a weak D call TRBD1 (5 bases). The sample taken for sequencing was PBMCs or T cells enriched from blood (not recorded which). The CDR3 protein is CASSSGGSNQPQHF. As DNA, the CDR3 is TGTGCCAGCAGTTCGGGGGGAAGCAATCAGCCCCAGCATTTT.